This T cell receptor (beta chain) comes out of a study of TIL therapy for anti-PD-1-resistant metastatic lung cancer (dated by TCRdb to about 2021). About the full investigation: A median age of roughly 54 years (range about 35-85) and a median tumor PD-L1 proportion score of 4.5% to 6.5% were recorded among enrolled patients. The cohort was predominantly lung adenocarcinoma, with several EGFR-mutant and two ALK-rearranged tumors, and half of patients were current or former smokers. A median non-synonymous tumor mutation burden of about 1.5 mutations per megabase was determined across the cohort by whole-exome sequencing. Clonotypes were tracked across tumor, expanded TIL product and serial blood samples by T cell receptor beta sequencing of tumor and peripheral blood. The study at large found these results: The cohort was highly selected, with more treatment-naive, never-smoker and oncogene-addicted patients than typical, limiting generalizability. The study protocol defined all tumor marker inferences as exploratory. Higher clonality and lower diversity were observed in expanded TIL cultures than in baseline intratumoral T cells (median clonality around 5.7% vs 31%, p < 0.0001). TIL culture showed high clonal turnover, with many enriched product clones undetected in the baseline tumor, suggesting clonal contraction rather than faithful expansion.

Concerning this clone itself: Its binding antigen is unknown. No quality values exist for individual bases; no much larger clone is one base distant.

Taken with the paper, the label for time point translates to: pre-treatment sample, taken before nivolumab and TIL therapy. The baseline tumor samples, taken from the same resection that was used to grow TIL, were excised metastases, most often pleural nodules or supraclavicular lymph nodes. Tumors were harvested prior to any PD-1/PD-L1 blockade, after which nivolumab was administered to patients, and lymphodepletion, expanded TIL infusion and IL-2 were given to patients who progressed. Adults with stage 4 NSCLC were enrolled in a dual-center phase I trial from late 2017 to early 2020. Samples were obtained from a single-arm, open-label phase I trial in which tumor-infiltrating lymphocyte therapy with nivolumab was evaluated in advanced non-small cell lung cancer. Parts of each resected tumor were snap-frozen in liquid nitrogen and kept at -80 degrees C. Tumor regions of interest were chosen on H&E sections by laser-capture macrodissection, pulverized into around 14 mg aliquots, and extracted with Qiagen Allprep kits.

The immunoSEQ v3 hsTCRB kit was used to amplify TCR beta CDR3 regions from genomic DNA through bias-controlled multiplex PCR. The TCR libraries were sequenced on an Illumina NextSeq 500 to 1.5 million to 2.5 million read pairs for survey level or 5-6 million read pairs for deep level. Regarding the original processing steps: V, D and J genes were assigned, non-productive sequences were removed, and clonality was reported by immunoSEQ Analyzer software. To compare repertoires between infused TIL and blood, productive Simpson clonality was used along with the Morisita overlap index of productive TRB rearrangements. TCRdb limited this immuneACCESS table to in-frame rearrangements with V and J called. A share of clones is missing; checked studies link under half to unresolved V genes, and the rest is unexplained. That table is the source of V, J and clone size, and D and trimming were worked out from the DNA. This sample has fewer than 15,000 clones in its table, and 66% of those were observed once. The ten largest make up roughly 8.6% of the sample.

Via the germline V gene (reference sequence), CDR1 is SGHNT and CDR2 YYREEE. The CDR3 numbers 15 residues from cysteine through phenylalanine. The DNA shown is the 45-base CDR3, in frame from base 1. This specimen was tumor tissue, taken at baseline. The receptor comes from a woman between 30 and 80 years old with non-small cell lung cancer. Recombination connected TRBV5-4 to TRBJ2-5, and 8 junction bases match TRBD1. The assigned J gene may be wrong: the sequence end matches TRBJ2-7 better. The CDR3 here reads CASSHADRDLYEQYF. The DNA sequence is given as TGTGCCAGCAGCCACGCGGACAGGGATCTCTACGAGCAGTACTTC.